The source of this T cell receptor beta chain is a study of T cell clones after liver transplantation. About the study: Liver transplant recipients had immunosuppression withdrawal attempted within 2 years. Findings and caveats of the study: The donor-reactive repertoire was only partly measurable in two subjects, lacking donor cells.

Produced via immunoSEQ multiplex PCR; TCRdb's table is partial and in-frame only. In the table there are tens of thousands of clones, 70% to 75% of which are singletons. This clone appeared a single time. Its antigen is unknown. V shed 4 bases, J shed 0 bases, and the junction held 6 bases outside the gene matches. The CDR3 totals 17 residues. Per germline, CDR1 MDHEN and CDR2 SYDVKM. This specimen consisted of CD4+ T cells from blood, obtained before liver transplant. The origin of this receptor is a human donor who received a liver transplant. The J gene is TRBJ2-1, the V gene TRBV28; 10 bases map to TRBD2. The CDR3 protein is CASSSSGGSSSYNEQFF. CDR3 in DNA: TGTGCCAGCAGTTCTAGCGGGGGATCGAGCTCCTACAATGAGCAGTTCTTC.